This TCR beta chain was identified in a study of beta chain features in type 1 diabetes (dated by TCRdb to the late 2010s). Study-wide context: Mean age, gender distribution, total cell number and subset yield were not different between patients and healthy donors. A total of 90 million to 120 million sorted cells were examined across all samples, and a strong correlation was observed between cell number per subset and RNA yield. The study compared TCRB repertoires of sorted circulating CD4+ T cell subsets between recently diagnosed type 1 diabetes patients and matched healthy donors. Whereas all 30 or so donors provided naive and central memory subsets, regulatory and stem cell-like memory subsets were isolated from just 8 patients and roughly 8 healthy donors. The study at large found these results: Fewer insertions and more nucleotide deletions at VDJ recombination sites were observed in patients with type 1 diabetes, implying thymic rearrangement abnormalities. HLA sub-analyses involved small numbers of individuals, so any influence of HLA type on TCRB rearrangement remained unresolved. A moderate but significant shortening of TCRB CDR3 length was observed in type 1 diabetes patients in all four CD4+ subsets. Shorter templates might be favored by PCR, yet because patient and control samples were amplified and corrected together, any such skew would affect both groups equally. Because cDNA was sequenced instead of genomic DNA, activated cells with high expression could be over-represented, although the groups did not differ in activation or CD3 levels. The naive, central memory and regulatory TCRB repertoires appeared to resemble one another more closely among patients than among healthy donors.

On this clone itself: What antigen it recognizes has not been identified. There are no base qualities to consult, and no much larger clone falls within one base.

From each donor, a single peripheral blood sample of 90 to 150 mL on average was drawn into heparinised tubes. A BD FACSAria II was used to sort naive, central memory, regulatory and stem cell-like memory CD4+ T cells with a panel that included CD45RO, CCR7, CD25, CD127, CD95 and CD27. Every sorted population had a purity above 98%. PBMCs were isolated right away by Lymphoprep density gradient centrifugation and were stained directly, without culture. To minimize batch effects, samples were stained and sorted in pairs, one healthy donor with one patient per experiment. The germline V gene sets CDR1 to SGHVS and CDR2 to FQNEAQ. The junction carries 10 bases between V and J, which are trimmed by 1 base and 5 bases respectively. Spanning cysteine to phenylalanine, the CDR3 consists of 14 amino acids. Only the CDR3 region is kept as DNA, spanning 42 bases read in frame from base 1. The High Capacity cDNA Reverse Transcription Kit was used to reverse transcribe all of the isolated RNA, meaning that expressed TCRB transcripts were what got sequenced. Deep immunoSEQ sequencing was performed on naive, central memory and regulatory T cell samples, with an average of around 3.4 million total reads per sample. After sorted cells were lysed in RLT buffer, RNA was extracted with DNase-treated RNeasy Micro or Mini kits, with the choice depending on cell number. To prevent cross-contamination, each cell subset was processed individually, whereas patient and healthy donor samples were processed jointly. Using the immunoSEQ multiplex PCR, TCRB sequences were amplified from cDNA into 87-bp fragments spanning the CDR3 region. The amplicons were sequenced using the Illumina HiSeq platform. On the study's bioinformatics: PCR bias was computationally corrected using synthetic template baselines, reads within Hamming distance 2 were collapsed, and singletons that could not be merged were discarded. Reads were aligned against IMGT so that V, D and J genes, CDR3 length and insertions or deletions at six rearrangement sites could be assigned. Within each subset, clonotype counts were normalized to sorted cell number, after which true diversity and Gini coefficients were computed with the tcR R package. Repertoire sharing was quantified using the overlap coefficient calculated on TCRB nucleotide sequences. As a proxy for the pre-selection repertoire, out-of-frame TCRB sequences from naive cells were analyzed. The source is immuneACCESS, and TCRdb retained only in-frame sequences with V and J called. Part of the clones is not carried over; for the studies checked, unresolved V genes explain less than half of this, and the remainder is unexplained. Clone size and V and J calls were adopted from that table, with D and trimming inferred from the DNA. The sample has roughly 250,000 clones on record, 55% to 70% of them singletons. The top ten clones comprise around 0.05% of the sample.

The chain joins TRBV7-8 to TRBJ2-3; a confident D gene designation cannot be given. Sequenced material: naive CD4+ T cells from blood. This specimen's cell subset or site label, interpreted: true naive CD4+ T cells. The origin of this receptor is a man between 25 and 39 years old in good health. The DNA sequence is TGTGCCAGCAGCTTAGAAGGGCTCGGAGATACGCAGTATTTT. Its protein reads: CASSLEGLGDTQYF.